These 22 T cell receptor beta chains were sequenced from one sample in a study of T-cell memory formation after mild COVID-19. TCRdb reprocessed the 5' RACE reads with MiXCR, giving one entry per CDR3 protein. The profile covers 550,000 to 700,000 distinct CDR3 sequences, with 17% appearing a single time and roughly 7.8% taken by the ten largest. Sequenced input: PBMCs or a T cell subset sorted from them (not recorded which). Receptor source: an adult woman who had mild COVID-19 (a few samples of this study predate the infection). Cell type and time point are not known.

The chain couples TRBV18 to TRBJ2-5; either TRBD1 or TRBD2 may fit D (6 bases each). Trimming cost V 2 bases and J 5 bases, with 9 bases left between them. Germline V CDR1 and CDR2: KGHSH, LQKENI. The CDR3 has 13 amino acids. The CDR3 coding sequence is TGTGCCAGCTCACCAATGGGGGGCGAGACCCAGTACTTC. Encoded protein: CASSPMGGETQYF.

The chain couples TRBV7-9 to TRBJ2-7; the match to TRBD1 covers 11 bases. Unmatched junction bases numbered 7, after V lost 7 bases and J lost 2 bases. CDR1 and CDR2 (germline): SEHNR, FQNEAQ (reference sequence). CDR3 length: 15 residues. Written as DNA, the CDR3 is TGTGCCAGCACCCAGACGGGACAGGGGGCCTACGAGCAGTACTTC. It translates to CASTQTGQGAYEQYF.

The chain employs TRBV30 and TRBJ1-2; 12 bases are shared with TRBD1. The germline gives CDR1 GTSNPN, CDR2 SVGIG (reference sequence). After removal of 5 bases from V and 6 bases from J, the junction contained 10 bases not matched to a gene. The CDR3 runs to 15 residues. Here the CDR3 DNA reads TGTGCCTGGGGACTTGGGACAGGGGGCTATGATGGCTACACCTTC. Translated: CAWGLGTGGYDGYTF. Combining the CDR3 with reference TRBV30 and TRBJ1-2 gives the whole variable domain SQTIHQWPATLVQPVGSPLSLECTVEGTSNPNLYWYRQAAGRGLQLLFYSVGIGQISSEVPQNLSASRPQDRQFILSSKKLLLSDSGFYLCAWGLGTGGYDGYTFGSGTRLTVV.

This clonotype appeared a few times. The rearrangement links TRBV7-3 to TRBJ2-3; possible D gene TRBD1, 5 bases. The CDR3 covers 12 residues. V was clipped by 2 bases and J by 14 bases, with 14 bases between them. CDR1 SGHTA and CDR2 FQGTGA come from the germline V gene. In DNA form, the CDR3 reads TGTGCCAGCAGCTTAGCTGGGGCTACCATGTATTTT. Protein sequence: CASSLAGATMYF.

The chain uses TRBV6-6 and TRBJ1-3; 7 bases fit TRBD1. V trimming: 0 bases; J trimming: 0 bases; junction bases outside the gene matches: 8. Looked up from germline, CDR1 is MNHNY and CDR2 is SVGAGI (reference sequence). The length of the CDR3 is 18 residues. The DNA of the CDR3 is TGTGCCAGCAGTTACTCGAGTACCAGGGGGACCTCTGGAAACACCATATATTTT. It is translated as CASSYSSTRGTSGNTIYF.

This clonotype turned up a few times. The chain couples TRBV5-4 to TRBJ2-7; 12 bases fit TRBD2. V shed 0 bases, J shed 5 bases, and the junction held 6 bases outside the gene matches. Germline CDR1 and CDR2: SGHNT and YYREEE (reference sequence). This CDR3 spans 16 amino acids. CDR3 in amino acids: CASSLGLAGGLDEQYF. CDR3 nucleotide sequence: TGTGCCAGCAGCTTGGGGCTAGCGGGGGGGCTCGACGAGCAGTACTTC. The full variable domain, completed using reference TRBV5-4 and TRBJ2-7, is ETGVTQSPTHLIKTRGQQVTLRCSSQSGHNTVSWYQQALGQGPQFIFQYYREEENGRGNFPPRFSGLQFPNYSSELNVNALELDDSALYLCASSLGLAGGLDEQYFGPGTRLTVT.

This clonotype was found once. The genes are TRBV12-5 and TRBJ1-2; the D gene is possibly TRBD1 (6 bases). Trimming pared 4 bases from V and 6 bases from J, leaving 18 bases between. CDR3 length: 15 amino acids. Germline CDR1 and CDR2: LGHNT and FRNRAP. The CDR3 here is CASGSRGPGGHGYTF. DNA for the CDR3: TGTGCTAGTGGTTCCCGGGGGCCGGGTGGGCATGGCTACACCTTC.

The CDR3 is CASSQERAVNYGYTF. In DNA, the CDR3 is TGTGCCAGCAGCCAAGAGAGGGCGGTGAACTATGGCTACACCTTC. The chain recombines TRBV14 with TRBJ1-2; D ambiguous. The germline CDR1 and CDR2 sequences are SGHDN and FVKESK. This CDR3 has 15 amino acids. V shed 0 bases and J shed 2 bases, with 10 bases lying between them.

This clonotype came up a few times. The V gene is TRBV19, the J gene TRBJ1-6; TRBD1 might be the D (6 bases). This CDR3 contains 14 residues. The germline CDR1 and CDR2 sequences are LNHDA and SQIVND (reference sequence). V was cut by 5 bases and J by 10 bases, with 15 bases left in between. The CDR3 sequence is CASSPHRDVSPLHF. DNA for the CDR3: TGTGCCAGTAGTCCTCACAGGGATGTCTCACCCCTCCACTTT. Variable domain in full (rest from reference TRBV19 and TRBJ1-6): DGGITQSPKYLFRKEGQNVTLSCEQNLNHDAMYWYRQDPGQGLRLIYYSQIVNDFQKGDIAEGYSVSREKKESFPLTVTSAQKNPTAFYLCASSPHRDVSPLHFGNGTRLTVT.

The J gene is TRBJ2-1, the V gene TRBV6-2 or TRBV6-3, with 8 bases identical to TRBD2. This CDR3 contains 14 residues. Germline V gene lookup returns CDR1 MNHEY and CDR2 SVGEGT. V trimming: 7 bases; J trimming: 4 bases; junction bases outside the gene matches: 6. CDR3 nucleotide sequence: TGTGCCAGCACCACCAGCGGGGGATACAATGAGCAGTTCTTC. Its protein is CASTTSGGYNEQFF.

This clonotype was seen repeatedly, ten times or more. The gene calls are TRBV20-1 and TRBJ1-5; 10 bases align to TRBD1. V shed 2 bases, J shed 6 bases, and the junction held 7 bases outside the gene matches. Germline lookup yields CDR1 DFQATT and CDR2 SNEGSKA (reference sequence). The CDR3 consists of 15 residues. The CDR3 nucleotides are TGCAGTGCTAGACCGACAGGGGGCGAGGGTCAGCCCCAGCATTTT. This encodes CSARPTGGEGQPQHF.

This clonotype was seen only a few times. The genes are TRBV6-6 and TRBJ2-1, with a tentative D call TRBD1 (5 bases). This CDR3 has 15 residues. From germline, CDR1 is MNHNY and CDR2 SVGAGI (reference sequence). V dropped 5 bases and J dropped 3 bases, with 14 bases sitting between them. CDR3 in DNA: TGTGCCAGCAGTATTCAGGGATTGCGCTACAATGAGCAGTTCTTC. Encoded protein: CASSIQGLRYNEQFF.

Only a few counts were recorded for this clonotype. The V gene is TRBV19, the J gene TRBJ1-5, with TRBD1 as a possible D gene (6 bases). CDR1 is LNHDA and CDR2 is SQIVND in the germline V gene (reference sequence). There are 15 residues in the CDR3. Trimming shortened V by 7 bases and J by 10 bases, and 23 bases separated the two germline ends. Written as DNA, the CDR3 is TGTGCCAGTAATATGCCGGGACACAATGGTCAACCCCAGCATTTT. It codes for CASNMPGHNGQPQHF.

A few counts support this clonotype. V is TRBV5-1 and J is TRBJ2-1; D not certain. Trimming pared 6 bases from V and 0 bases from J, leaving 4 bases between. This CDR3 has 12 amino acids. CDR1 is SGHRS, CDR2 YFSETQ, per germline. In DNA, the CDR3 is TGCGCCAGCACTTACTCCTACAATGAGCAGTTCTTC. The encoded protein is CASTYSYNEQFF.

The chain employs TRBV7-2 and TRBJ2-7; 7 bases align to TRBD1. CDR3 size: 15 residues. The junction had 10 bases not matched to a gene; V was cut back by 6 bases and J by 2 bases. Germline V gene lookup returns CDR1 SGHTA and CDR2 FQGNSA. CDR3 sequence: CASRQGQKPPYEQYF. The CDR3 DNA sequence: TGTGCCAGCAGGCAGGGACAGAAGCCACCCTACGAGCAGTACTTC.

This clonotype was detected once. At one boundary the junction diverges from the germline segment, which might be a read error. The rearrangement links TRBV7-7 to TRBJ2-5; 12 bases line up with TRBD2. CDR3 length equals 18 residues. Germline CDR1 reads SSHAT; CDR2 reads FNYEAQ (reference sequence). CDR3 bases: TGTGCTAGCAGCTTAATGCTAGCGGGAGGGTCGTACCAAGAGACCCAGTACTTC. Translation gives CASSLMLAGGSYQETQYF.

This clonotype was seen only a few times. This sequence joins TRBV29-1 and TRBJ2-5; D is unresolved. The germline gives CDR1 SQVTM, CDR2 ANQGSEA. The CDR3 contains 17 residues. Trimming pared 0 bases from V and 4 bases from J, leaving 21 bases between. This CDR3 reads CSVEDLVGSELPETQYF. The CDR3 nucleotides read TGCAGCGTTGAAGATCTGGTCGGATCAGAGTTGCCAGAGACCCAGTACTTC.

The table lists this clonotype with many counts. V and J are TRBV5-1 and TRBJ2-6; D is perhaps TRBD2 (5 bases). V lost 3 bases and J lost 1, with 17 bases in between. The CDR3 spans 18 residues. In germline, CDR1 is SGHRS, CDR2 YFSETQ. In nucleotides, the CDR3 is TGCGCCAGCAGCTCCCCTCCGGGTCGGGGTTCTGGGGCCAACGTCCTGACTTTC. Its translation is CASSSPPGRGSGANVLTF. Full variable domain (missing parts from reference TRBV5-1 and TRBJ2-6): KAGVTQTPRYLIKTRGQQVTLSCSPISGHRSVSWYQQTPGQGLQFLFEYFSETQRNKGNFPGRFSGRQFSNSRSEMNVSTLELGDSALYLCASSSPPGRGSGANVLTFGAGSRLTVL.

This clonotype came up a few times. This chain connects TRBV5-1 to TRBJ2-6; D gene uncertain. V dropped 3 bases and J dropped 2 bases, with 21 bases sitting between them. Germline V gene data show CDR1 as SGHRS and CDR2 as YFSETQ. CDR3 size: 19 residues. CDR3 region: CASSSRRVAPSPGANVLTF. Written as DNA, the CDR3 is TGCGCCAGCAGCTCAAGACGGGTCGCTCCTTCCCCTGGGGCCAACGTCCTGACTTTC.

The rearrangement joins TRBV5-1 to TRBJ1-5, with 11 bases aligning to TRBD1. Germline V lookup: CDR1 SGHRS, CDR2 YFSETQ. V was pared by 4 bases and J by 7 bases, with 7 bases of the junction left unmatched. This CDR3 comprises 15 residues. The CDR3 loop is CASSAGQGAWQPQHF. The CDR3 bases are TGCGCCAGCAGCGCAGGACAGGGGGCTTGGCAGCCCCAGCATTTT. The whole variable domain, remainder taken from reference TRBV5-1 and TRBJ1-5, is KAGVTQTPRYLIKTRGQQVTLSCSPISGHRSVSWYQQTPGQGLQFLFEYFSETQRNKGNFPGRFSGRQFSNSRSEMNVSTLELGDSALYLCASSAGQGAWQPQHFGDGTRLSIL.

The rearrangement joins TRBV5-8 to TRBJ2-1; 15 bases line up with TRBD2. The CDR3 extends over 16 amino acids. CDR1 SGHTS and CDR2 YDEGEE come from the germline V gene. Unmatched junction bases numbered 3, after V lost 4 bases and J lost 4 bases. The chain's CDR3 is CASSRGTSGRYNEQFF. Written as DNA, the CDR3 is TGTGCCAGCAGCCGAGGGACTAGCGGGAGGTACAATGAGCAGTTCTTC.

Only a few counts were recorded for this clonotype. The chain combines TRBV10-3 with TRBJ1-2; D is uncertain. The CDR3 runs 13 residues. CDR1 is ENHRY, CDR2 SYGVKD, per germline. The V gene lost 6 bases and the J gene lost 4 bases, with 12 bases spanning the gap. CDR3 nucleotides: TGTGCCATCAGCGTCGATTACCCCTATGGCTACACCTTC. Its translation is CAISVDYPYGYTF.